This T cell receptor beta chain was profiled in a study of cytomegalovirus exposure and HLA in healthy donors. Use of 60 Vbeta and 13 Jbeta primers characterized the PCR. TCRdb's table, derived via immunoSEQ multiplex PCR, lists solely in-frame clones and lacks some. The sample records 140,000 or so clones, about 74% being singletons. Whereas donors were nominally healthy upon sampling, unrecorded immune exposures were probable. On this clone: The target antigen is unknown.

Study conclusions and caveats: Per a prior analysis, the majority of TCR beta V segments were productive roughly 90% or roughly 30% of the time. Among TCR sequences, most were rare, though some public TCRs appeared in many donors.

This CDR3 has 16 amino acids. Trimming stripped 0 bases from V and 6 bases from J, with 14 bases between. In germline, CDR1 is LGHNA, CDR2 YSLEER. The chain recombines TRBV4-3 with TRBJ2-2; maybe TRBD1 (6 bases). Sequenced sample: PBMCs. The clonotype comes from a man aged 18 to 30 in good health and CMV-seropositive. The CDR3 loop reads CASSQDRYRDAGELFF. The CDR3, as DNA: TGCGCCAGCAGCCAAGATCGGTACAGGGATGCCGGGGAGCTGTTTTTT.